The 15 T cell receptor beta chains below come from one sample, sequenced in a study of spatial heterogeneity in lung cancer. Time point in this sample: sample taken at primary tumor resection. Via MiXCR, TCRdb re-called the 5' RACE reads, giving one row per CDR3 protein. The table lists about 21,000 distinct CDR3 sequences, roughly 4.2% of them singletons, with nearly 7.5% in the top ten. The starting material was PBMCs, obtained at surgery. The receptor source for this set is a male donor with early-stage non-small cell lung cancer.

The chain recombines TRBV7-3 with TRBJ2-7; 15 nucleotides match TRBD2. This CDR3 region has 19 residues. The V and J ends lost 1 base and 2 bases, in that order; junction bases with no gene match: 9. Germline V gene lookup returns CDR1 SGHTA and CDR2 FQGTGA. This chain's CDR3 is CASSLISGLAGGGPYEQYF. In DNA, the CDR3 is TGTGCCAGCAGCTTAATATCGGGACTAGCGGGAGGCGGGCCCTACGAGCAGTACTTC.

This clonotype was seen repeatedly, ten times or more. The V and J genes are TRBV3-1 and TRBJ1-1; D unclear. The V end was cut by 0 bases, the J end by 11 bases, with 13 bases between. The germline CDR1 and CDR2 sequences are LGHDT and YNNKEL (reference sequence). CDR3 length: 13 amino acids. This chain's CDR3 is CASSQDQGLGAFF. Written as DNA, the CDR3 is TGTGCCAGCAGCCAAGATCAAGGCCTGGGGGCTTTCTTT.

There are many counts of this clonotype. The rearrangement joins TRBV4-3 to TRBJ2-7, with D hard to call. Germline CDR1 is LGHNA and CDR2 is YSLEER. There are 14 residues in the CDR3. With 1 base removed from V and 2 bases from J, the gap between germline ends came to 9 bases. This CDR3 reads CASSQGVSTYEQYF. The CDR3 DNA is TGCGCCAGCAGCCAAGGCGTATCGACCTACGAGCAGTACTTC.

CDR3 DNA: TGCAGTGCTAGACCGGACAGGAATAATCAGCCCCAGCATTTT. It encodes CSARPDRNNQPQHF. The V call is TRBV20-1, the J call TRBJ1-5, with 7 bases aligning to TRBD1. In germline, CDR1 is DFQATT, CDR2 SNEGSKA (reference sequence). Losses at the gene ends were 2 bases for V and 4 bases for J; bases not matched to a gene: 5. This CDR3 is built from 14 residues.

The table lists this clonotype with many counts. This chain connects TRBV7-3 to TRBJ2-7; the match to TRBD2 covers 8 bases. The germline gives CDR1 SGHTA, CDR2 FQGTGA. J was trimmed by 7 bases and V by 5 bases; bases with no gene match: 13. This CDR3 comprises 15 residues. CDR3 nucleotide sequence: TGTGCCAGCAGCCCTGGGGTAGCGGGGCTTTGGGAGCAGTACTTC. Translation gives CASSPGVAGLWEQYF.

The table lists this clonotype with many counts. V usage is TRBV15 and J usage is TRBJ1-2; D gene unclear. This CDR3 is built from 14 residues. With 1 base removed from V and 5 bases from J, the gap between germline ends came to 11 bases. The germline V gene has CDR1 LNHNV and CDR2 YYDKDF (reference sequence). The CDR3 is CATSRGQNDYGYTF. The CDR3 nucleotides read TGTGCCACCAGCAGAGGCCAAAACGATTATGGCTACACCTTC. Using reference TRBV15 and TRBJ1-2 for the parts outside the CDR3, the full variable domain is DAMVIQNPRYQVTQFGKPVTLSCSQTLNHNVMYWYQQKSSQAPKLLFHYYDKDFNNEADTPDNFQSRRPNTSFCFLDIRSPGLGDTAMYLCATSRGQNDYGYTFGSGTRLTVV.

This clonotype was detected ten times or more. This chain connects TRBV7-6 to TRBJ2-7; 8 nucleotides align to TRBD2. V lost 5 bases to trimming and J lost 6 bases; unmatched junction nucleotides: 6. Per the germline V gene, CDR1 is SGHVS and CDR2 is FNYEAQ. This CDR3 has 13 residues. CDR3 sequence reads: CASSPGTSFEQYF. In DNA form, the CDR3 reads TGTGCCAGCAGCCCCGGGACTAGTTTCGAGCAGTACTTC.

This clonotype was seen repeatedly, ten times or more. The DNA for the CDR3 is TGTGCCAGCAGCTCATCCAGGGTATCCTACAATGAGCAGTTCTTC. Translation gives CASSSSRVSYNEQFF. V usage is TRBV11-3 and J usage is TRBJ2-1; TRBD1 is a possible D gene (5 bases). The V gene's germline CDR1 is SGHNT and CDR2 YENEEA. The ends were cut back, 4 bases at V and 1 base at J, with 11 bases in the middle. The CDR3 covers 15 residues.

This clonotype was recorded at least ten times. The chain has TRBV7-9 and TRBJ1-5; D is uncertain. The CDR3 runs 13 residues. Germline lookup yields CDR1 SEHNR and CDR2 FQNEAQ (reference sequence). Trimming cost V 4 bases and J 4 bases, with 8 bases left between them. CDR3 protein: CASSSTGNQPQHF. The CDR3 region has the DNA TGTGCCAGCAGCTCGACGGGGAATCAGCCCCAGCATTTT.

This clonotype was detected ten times or more. This chain uses TRBV5-1 with TRBJ2-5; the D gene is possibly TRBD2 (6 bases). V was clipped by 4 bases and J by 2 bases, with 15 bases between them. Germline V gene lookup returns CDR1 SGHRS and CDR2 YFSETQ. This CDR3 has 15 amino acids. The CDR3 coding sequence is TGCGCCAGCAGCGGGGGGACTTACATACAAGAGACCCAGTACTTC. This codes for CASSGGTYIQETQYF.

By proportion, this clonotype is medium-sized (0.01 to 0.1%). This chain links TRBV7-9 with TRBJ2-7; D is uncertain. V was pared by 2 bases and J by 2 bases, with 4 bases between. Germline values: CDR1 SEHNR, CDR2 FQNEAQ (reference sequence). CDR3 length: 12 residues. The CDR3, as DNA: TGTGCCAGCAGCTTACAGGCCTACGAGCAGTACTTC. Protein product: CASSLQAYEQYF. The variable domain in full, completed from reference TRBV7-9 and TRBJ2-7, reads DTGVSQNPRHKITKRGQNVTFRCDPISEHNRLYWYRQTLGQGPEFLTYFQNEAQLEKSRLLSDRFSAERPKGSFSTLEIQRTEQGDSAMYLCASSLQAYEQYFGPGTRLTVT.

In this sample, this clonotype turned up many times. This rearrangement joins TRBV29-1 to TRBJ2-7; D is ambiguous. The germline V gene has CDR1 SQVTM and CDR2 ANQGSEA. The CDR3 spans 11 residues. Trimming took 0 bases from V and 3 from J, leaving 3 bases between them. CDR3 in DNA: TGCAGCGTTGAAGATGTCTACGAGCAGTACTTC. Its translation is CSVEDVYEQYF.

This clonotype counts as medium-sized. The chain combines TRBV7-2 with TRBJ2-3, with D maybe TRBD1 (5 bases). V lost 1 base to trimming and J lost 1 base, with 30 bases between them. In germline, CDR1 is SGHTA, CDR2 FQGNSA. This CDR3 region has 22 residues. The CDR3 reads CASSLELTTPDLGQGRTDTQYF. The DNA of the CDR3 is TGTGCCAGCAGCTTAGAATTAACTACTCCGGACCTAGGTCAGGGCCGCACAGATACGCAGTATTTT.

The table lists this clonotype with many counts. The genes are TRBV7-9 and TRBJ1-1; D is possibly TRBD1 (6 bases). The germline V and J ends were trimmed by 1 base and 8 bases, with 14 bases remaining between them. Looked up from germline, CDR1 is SEHNR and CDR2 is FQNEAQ (reference sequence). CDR3 length equals 14 residues. The CDR3 bases are TGTGCCAGCAGCTTAGATCCAGGGGTGGAAGAAGCTTTCTTT. This translates into CASSLDPGVEEAFF. The full variable domain, rest sourced from reference TRBV7-9 and TRBJ1-1, is DTGVSQNPRHKITKRGQNVTFRCDPISEHNRLYWYRQTLGQGPEFLTYFQNEAQLEKSRLLSDRFSAERPKGSFSTLEIQRTEQGDSAMYLCASSLDPGVEEAFFGQGTRLTVV.

There are many counts of this clonotype. V gene TRBV7-2 combines with J gene TRBJ2-5; D gene unclear. The CDR3 spans 14 residues. The ends were cut back, 3 bases at V and 1 base at J, with 9 bases in the middle. Germline V gene lookup returns CDR1 SGHTA and CDR2 FQGNSA. The CDR3 region has the DNA TGTGCCAGCAGCTTGTATGGGCTCCAAGAGACCCAGTACTTC. Its translation: CASSLYGLQETQYF.